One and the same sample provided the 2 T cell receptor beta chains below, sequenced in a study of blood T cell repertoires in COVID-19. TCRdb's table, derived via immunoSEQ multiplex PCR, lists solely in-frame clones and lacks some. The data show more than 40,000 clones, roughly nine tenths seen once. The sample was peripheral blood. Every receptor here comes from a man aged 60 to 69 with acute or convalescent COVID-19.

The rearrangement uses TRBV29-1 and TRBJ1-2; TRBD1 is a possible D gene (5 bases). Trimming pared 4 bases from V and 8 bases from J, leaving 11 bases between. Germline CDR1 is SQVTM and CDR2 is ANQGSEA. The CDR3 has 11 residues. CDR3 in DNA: TGCAGCGTTGCAGGGTCCCTGGGCTACACCTTC. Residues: CSVAGSLGYTF.

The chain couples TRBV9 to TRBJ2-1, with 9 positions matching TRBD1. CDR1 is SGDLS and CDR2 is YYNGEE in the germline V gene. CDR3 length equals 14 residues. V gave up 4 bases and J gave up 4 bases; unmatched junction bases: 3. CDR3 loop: CASSSGQGYNEQFF. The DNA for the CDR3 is TGTGCCAGCAGCTCGGGACAGGGATACAATGAGCAGTTCTTC.